This T cell receptor (beta chain) was obtained from a study of T cells after posttransplantation cyclophosphamide. Regarding this clone: Its antigen is undetermined.

General study findings and limits: Recipient CMV seropositivity and CMV reactivation strongly tracked TRB clonality. Tissue-infiltrating T cells from skin or gut overlapped little with blood T cells. Later blood repertoires were often dominated by clones from the donor CD8+ memory compartment.

A marrow graft followed busulfan-fludarabine conditioning, with cyclophosphamide on days +3 and +4. The table came from immunoSEQ multiplex PCR; TCRdb's copy has only in-frame clones and leaves some out. Of about 16,000 clones listed, 85% to 95% are singletons. The specimen was CD4+ T cells sorted from blood, collected after allogeneic stem cell transplant with posttransplant cyclophosphamide. The TCR was taken from a male patient aged 55 to 69 who received an allogeneic stem cell transplant from a related donor and was CMV-positive. Some T cells may be the graft donor's.

The CDR3 bases are TGTGCCAGCAGCTTTCTAGCGGGGGCCTACAATGAGCAGTTCTTC. It is translated as CASSFLAGAYNEQFF. The gene calls are TRBV7-3 and TRBJ2-1; 10 nucleotides agree with TRBD2. From germline, CDR1 is SGHTA and CDR2 FQGTGA. The CDR3 spans 15 residues. The V segment lost 3 bases and the J segment 2 bases; nucleotides outside the gene matches: 1. Based on the CDR3 plus reference TRBV7-3 and TRBJ2-1, the full variable domain is GAGVSQTPSNKVTEKGKYVELRCDPISGHTALYWYRQSLGQGPEFLIYFQGTGAADDSGLPNDRFFAVRPEGSVSTLKIQRTERGDSAVYLCASSFLAGAYNEQFFGPGTRLTVL.